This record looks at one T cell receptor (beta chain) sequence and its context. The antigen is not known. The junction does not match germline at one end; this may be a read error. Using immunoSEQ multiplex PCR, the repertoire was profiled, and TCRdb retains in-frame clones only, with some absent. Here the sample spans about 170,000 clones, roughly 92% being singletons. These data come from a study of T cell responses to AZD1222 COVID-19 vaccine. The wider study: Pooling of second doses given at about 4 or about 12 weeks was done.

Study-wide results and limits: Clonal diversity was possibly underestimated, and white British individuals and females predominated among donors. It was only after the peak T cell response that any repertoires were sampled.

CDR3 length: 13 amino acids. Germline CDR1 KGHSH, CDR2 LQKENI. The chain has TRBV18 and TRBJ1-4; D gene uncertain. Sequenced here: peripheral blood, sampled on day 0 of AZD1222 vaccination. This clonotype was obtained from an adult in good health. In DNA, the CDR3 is TGTGCCAGCTCTCCTACTACGACTGAAGAACTGTTTTTT. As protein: CASSPTTTEELFF.